This TCR beta chain appears in the sequencing data of a study of blood T cell repertoires in COVID-19. V was trimmed by 6 bases and J by 0 bases, leaving 11 bases between them. This CDR3 has 15 amino acids. Germline values: CDR1 SGHAT, CDR2 FQNNGV. Sequencing was performed with immunoSEQ multiplex PCR; in TCRdb, only in-frame clones are kept and a portion is missing. The sample lists around 250,000 clones, roughly 80% occurring once. The sequenced sample consisted of PBMCs or T cells enriched from blood (not recorded which). This TCR came from a man under 40 with acute COVID-19. The gene calls are TRBV11-2 and TRBJ1-4; D uncertain. CDR3 amino acids: CASSNFRATNEKLFF. CDR3 nucleotide sequence: TGTGCCAGCAGTAACTTTCGGGCAACTAATGAAAAACTGTTTTTT.